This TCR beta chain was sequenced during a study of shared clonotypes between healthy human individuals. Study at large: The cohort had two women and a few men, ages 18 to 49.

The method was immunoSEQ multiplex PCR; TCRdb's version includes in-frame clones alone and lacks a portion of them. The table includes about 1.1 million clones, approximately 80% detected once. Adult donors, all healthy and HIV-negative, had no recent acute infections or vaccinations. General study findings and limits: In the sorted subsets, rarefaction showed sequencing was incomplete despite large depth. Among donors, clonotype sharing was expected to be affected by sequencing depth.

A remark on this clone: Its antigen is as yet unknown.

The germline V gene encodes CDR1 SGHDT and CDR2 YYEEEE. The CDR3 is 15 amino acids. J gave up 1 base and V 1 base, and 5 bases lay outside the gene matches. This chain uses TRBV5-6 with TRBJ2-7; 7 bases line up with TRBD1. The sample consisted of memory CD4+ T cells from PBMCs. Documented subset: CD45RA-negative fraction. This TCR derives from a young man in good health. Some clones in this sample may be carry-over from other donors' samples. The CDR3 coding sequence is TGTGCCAGCAGCTTGTCCCGGGACAGATCCTACGAGCAGTACTTC. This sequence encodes CASSLSRDRSYEQYF. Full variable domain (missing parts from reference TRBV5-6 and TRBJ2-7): DAGVTQSPTHLIKTRGQQVTLRCSPKSGHDTVSWYQQALGQGPQFIFQYYEEEERQRGNFPDRFSGHQFPNYSSELNVNALLLGDSALYLCASSLSRDRSYEQYFGPGTRLTVT.